The entry below gives a single T cell receptor (beta chain) sequence along with its context. Antigen: not known. This specimen comes from a study of blood T cells in healthy people across ages. Broader study findings: Because sorting was not performed, PBMCs prevented conclusive naive versus antigen-experienced comparison. Changes seen in expanded clonotypes were possibly confounded by donor CMV status left unknown.

A second PCR of 7 to 11 cycles used a sample-barcoded 5' primer and a J-beta primer mix. One entry per CDR3 protein, called by TCRdb with MiXCR from the 5' RACE reads. This sample carries some 710,000 distinct CDR3 sequences, about 20% of them seen once, and the ten largest clones take under 25%. V was clipped by 5 bases and J by 6 bases; unmatched bases: 8. This CDR3 spans 14 amino acids. The V gene's germline CDR1 is SQVTM and CDR2 ANQGSEA. The receptor was derived from a man between 70 and 80 years old in good health. Sequences were obtained from blood. V gene TRBV29-1 combines with J gene TRBJ1-5, with 9 bases that match TRBD1. The CDR3 bases are TGCAGCGTTACCGGGACAGGGTGGTTTCAGCCCCAGCATTTT. This encodes CSVTGTGWFQPQHF.